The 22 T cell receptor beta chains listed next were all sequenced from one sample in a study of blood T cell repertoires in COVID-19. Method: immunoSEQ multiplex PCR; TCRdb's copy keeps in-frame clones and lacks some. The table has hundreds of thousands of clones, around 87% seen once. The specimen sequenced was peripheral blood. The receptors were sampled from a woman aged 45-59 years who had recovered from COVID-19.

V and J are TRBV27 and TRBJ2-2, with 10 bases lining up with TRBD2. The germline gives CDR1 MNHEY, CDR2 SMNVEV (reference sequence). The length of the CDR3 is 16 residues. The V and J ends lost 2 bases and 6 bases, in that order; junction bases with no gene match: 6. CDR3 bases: TGTGCCAGCAGTTTACCCGTAGCGGGGGGTGCCGGGGAGCTGTTTTTT. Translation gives CASSLPVAGGAGELFF.

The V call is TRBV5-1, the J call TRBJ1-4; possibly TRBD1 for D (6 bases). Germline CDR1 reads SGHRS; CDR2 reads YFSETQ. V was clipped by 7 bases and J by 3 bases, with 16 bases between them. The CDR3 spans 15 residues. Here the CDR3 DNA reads TGCGCCAGCCGCAACCGGGACACCTCTAATGAAAAACTGTTTTTT. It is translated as CASRNRDTSNEKLFF. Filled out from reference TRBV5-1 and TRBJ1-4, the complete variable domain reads KAGVTQTPRYLIKTRGQQVTLSCSPISGHRSVSWYQQTPGQGLQFLFEYFSETQRNKGNFPGRFSGRQFSNSRSEMNVSTLELGDSALYLCASRNRDTSNEKLFFGSGTQLSVL.

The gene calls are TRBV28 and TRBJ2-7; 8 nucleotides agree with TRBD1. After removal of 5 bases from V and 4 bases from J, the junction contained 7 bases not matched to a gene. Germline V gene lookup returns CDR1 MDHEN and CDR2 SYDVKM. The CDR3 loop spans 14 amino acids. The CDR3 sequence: CASSGQGDPYEQYF. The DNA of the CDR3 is TGTGCCAGCAGTGGACAGGGTGACCCTTACGAGCAGTACTTC.

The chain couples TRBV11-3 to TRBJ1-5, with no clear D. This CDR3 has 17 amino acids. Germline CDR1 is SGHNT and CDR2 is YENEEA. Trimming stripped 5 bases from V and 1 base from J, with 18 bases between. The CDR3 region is CASSPSEFVISNQPQHF. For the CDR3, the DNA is TGTGCCAGCAGCCCATCTGAGTTTGTGATCAGCAATCAGCCCCAGCATTTT.

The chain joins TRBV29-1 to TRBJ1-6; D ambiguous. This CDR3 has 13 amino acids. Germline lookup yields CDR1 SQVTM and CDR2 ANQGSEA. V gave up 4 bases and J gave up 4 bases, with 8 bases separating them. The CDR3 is CSVGTEYNSPLHF. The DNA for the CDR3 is TGCAGCGTTGGAACAGAATATAATTCACCCCTCCACTTT.

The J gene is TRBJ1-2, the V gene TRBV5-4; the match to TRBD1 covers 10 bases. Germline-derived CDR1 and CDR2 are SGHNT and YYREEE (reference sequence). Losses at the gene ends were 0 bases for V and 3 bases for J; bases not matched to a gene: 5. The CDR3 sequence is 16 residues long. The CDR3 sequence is CASSLARGQGHYGYTF. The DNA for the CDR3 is TGTGCCAGCAGCTTGGCGAGGGGACAGGGGCACTATGGCTACACCTTC.

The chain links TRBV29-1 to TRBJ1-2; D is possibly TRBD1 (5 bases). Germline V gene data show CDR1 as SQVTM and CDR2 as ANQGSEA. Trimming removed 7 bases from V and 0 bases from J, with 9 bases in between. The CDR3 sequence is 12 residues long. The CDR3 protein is CSAGGSNYGYTF. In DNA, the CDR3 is TGCAGCGCTGGGGGGTCTAACTATGGCTACACCTTC.

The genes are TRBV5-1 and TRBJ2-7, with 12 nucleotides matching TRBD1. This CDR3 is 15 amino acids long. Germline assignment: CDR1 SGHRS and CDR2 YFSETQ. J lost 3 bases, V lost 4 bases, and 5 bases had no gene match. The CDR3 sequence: CASSEGTGGFYEQYF. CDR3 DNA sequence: TGCGCCAGCAGCGAGGGGACAGGGGGCTTCTACGAGCAGTACTTC.

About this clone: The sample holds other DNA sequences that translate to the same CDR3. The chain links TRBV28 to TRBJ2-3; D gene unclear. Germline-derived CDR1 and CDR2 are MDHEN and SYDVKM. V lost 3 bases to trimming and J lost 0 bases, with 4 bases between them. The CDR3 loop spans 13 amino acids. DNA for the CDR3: TGTGCCAGCAGTTTGAGAAGCACAGATACGCAGTATTTT. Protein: CASSLRSTDTQYF.

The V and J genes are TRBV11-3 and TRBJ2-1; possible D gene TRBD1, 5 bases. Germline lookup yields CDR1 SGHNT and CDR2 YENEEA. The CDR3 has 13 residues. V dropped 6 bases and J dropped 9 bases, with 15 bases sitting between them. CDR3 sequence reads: CASSSLQGSEQFF. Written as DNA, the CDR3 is TGTGCCAGCAGTAGTCTCCAGGGCAGTGAGCAGTTCTTC.

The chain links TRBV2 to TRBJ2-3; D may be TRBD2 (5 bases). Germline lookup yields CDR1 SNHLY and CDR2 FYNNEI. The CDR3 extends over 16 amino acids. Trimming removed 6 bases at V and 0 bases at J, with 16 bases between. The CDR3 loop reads CASRPTGLSSTDTQYF. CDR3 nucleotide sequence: TGTGCCAGCAGGCCAACGGGGTTATCTAGCACAGATACGCAGTATTTT.

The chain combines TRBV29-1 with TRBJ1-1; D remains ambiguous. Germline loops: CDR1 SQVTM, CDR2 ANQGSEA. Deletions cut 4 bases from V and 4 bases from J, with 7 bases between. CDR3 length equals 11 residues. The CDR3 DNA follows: TGCAGCGTTGGCAGCGGCACTGAAGCTTTCTTT. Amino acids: CSVGSGTEAFF.

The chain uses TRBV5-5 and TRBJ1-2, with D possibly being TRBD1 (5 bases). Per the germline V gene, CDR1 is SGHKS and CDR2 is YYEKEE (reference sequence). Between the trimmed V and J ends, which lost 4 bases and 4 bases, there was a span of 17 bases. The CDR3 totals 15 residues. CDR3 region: CASSRSGGGSYGYTF. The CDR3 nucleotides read TGTGCCAGCAGCCGGAGCGGCGGGGGGTCCTATGGCTACACCTTC. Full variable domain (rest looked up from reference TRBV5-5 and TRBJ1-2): DAGVTQSPTHLIKTRGQQVTLRCSPISGHKSVSWYQQVLGQGPQFIFQYYEKEERGRGNFPDRFSARQFPNYSSELNVNALLLGDSALYLCASSRSGGGSYGYTFGSGTRLTVV.

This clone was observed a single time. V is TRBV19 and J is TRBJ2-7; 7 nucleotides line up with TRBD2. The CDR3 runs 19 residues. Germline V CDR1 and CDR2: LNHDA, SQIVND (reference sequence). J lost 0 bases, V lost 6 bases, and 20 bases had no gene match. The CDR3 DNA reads TGTGCCAGTAGCCCCTTTCTCCCCTTCCTAGCGGATAGCTCCTACGAGCAGTACTTC. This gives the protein CASSPFLPFLADSSYEQYF.

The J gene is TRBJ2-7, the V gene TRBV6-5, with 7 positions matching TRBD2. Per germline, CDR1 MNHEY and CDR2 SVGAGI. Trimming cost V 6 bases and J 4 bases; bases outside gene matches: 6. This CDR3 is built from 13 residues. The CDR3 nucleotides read TGTGCCAGCAGGGTGGGGGGGAGGTACGAGCAGTACTTC. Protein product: CASRVGGRYEQYF.

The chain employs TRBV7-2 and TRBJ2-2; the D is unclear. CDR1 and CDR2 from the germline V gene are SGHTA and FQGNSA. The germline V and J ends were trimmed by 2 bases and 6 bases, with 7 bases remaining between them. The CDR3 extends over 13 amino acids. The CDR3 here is CASSLNPPGELFF. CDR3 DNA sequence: TGTGCCAGCAGCTTAAATCCTCCCGGGGAGCTGTTTTTT.

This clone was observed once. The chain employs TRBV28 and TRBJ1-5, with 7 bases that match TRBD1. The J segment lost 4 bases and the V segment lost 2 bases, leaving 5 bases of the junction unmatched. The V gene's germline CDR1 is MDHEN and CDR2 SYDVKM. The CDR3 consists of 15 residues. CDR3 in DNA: TGTGCCAGCAGTTTAACCCAGGGGGGAAATCAGCCCCAGCATTTT. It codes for CASSLTQGGNQPQHF.

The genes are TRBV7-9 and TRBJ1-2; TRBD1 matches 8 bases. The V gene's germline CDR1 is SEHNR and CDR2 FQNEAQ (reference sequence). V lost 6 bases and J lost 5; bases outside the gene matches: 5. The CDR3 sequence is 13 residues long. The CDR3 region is CASRPGTGYGYTF. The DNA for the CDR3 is TGTGCCAGCAGGCCTGGGACAGGTTATGGCTACACCTTC.

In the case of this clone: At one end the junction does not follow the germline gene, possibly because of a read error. The CDR3, as DNA: TGCGCCAGCAGCCAAGGAACTCGTAGACTAGCGGGGTACACTGAGCAGTTCTTC. Translated, it gives CASSQGTRRLAGYTEQFF. The chain links TRBV4-3 to TRBJ2-1, with TRBD2 matching 11 bases. The V gene's germline CDR1 is LGHNA and CDR2 YSLEER. This CDR3 contains 18 residues.

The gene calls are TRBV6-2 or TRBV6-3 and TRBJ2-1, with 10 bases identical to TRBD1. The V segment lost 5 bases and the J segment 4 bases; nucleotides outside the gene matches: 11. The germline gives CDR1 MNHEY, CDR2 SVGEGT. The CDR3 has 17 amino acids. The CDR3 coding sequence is TGTGCCAGCAGTAAACACTCCCGGGACAGGGGATACAATGAGCAGTTCTTC. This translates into CASSKHSRDRGYNEQFF.

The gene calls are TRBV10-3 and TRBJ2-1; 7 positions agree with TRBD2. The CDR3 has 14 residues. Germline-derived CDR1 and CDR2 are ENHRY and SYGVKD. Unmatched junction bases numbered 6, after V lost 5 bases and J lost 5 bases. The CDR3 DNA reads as TGTGCCATCAGTCAGGAGGGAGGGAACAATGAGCAGTTCTTC. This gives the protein CAISQEGGNNEQFF.

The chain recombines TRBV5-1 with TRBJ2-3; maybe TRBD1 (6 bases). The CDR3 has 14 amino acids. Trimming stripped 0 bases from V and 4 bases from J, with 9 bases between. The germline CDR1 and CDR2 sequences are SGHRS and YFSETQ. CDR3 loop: CASSLGQAPDTQYF. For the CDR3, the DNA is TGCGCCAGCAGCTTGGGACAGGCCCCAGATACGCAGTATTTT.